This TCR beta chain was sequenced in a study of T-cell memory formation after mild COVID-19. Across the whole study: Most TCR clusters belonged to a single donor.

Notes on the study in general: In pre-infection memory, a portion of responding clones appeared, which suggested that cross-reactive memory joined.

To note about this clonotype: As yet, its antigen is unknown.

Each CDR3 protein is one row after TCRdb ran MiXCR on the 5' RACE reads. The sample shows a few hundred thousand distinct CDR3 sequences, approximately 29% of them seen only once. The sequenced sample consisted of PBMCs or a T cell subset sorted from them (not recorded which). The sequence was obtained from an adult woman who had mild COVID-19 (a few samples of this study predate the infection). Cell type and time point are not known.

The CDR3 region has the DNA TGTGCCAGCAGCCCTAGGGGCATAGATACGCAGTATTTT. This encodes CASSPRGIDTQYF. V gene TRBV11-3 combines with J gene TRBJ2-3, with D possibly being TRBD1 (5 bases). V was cut by 5 bases and J by 5 bases, with 11 bases left in between. This CDR3 is built from 13 residues. Germline lookup yields CDR1 SGHNT and CDR2 YENEEA.